The clone carrying this T cell receptor (beta chain) was counted at least ten times. Arm-PCR with iRepertoire HTBI primers amplified the CDR3 regions for these TCR beta libraries. A single record per CDR3 protein comes from TCRdb applying MiXCR to the multiplex PCR reads. The sample contains a few hundred thousand distinct CDR3 sequences, less than 25% of which appear only once. The sample originates from a study of regulatory T cells in long-lasting Graves disease. J lost 5 bases, V lost 5 bases, and 14 bases had no gene match. Germline assignment: CDR1 SGHVS and CDR2 FQNEAQ. This CDR3 spans 16 amino acids. The time point here: persistent/refractory GD, antithyroid drugs over 5 years with positive TRAb. PBMCs provided the RNA from which the TCR library was made.

The sequenced sample was peripheral blood mononuclear cells (PBMCs), obtained when the disease was refractory, from a patient treated with antithyroid drugs. The clonotype comes from a female donor with Graves disease. The chain has TRBV7-8 and TRBJ2-5, with 7 bases aligning to TRBD2. CDR3 DNA: TGTGCCAGCAGCCCCGGACTAGTAACTACTAGGGAGACCCAGTACTTC. Protein product: CASSPGLVTTRETQYF.